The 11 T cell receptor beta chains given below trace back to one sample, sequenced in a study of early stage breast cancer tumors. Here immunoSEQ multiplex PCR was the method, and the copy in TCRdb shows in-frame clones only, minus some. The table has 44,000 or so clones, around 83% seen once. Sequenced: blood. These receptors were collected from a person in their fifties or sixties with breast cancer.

CDR3: CASSLRLSNRGMDYGYTF. CDR3 nucleotides: TGTGCCAGTAGTTTACGCCTATCCAACAGGGGTATGGACTATGGCTACACCTTC. The gene calls are TRBV19 and TRBJ1-2; 7 nucleotides line up with TRBD1. Germline CDR1 reads LNHDA; CDR2 reads SQIVND (reference sequence). CDR3 length equals 18 residues. With 5 bases clipped from V and 3 bases from J, the junction kept 18 bases outside the gene matches.

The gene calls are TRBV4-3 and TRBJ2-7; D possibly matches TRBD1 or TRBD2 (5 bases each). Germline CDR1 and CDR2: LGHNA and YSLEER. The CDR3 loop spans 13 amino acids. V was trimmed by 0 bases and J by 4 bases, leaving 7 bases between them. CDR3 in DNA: TGCGCCAGCAGCCAAGAGAGGGGATACGAGCAGTACTTC. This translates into CASSQERGYEQYF.

As DNA, the CDR3 is TGTGCCAGCTCACCAACCGGGACTAGCGGGAGTGCTGGTACGCAGTATTTT. It is translated as CASSPTGTSGSAGTQYF. The chain combines TRBV18 with TRBJ2-3, with 14 bases fitting TRBD2. Per the germline V gene, CDR1 is KGHSH and CDR2 is LQKENI. With V trimmed by 2 bases and J by 8 bases, 9 bases remained unmatched. The CDR3 length is 17 residues.

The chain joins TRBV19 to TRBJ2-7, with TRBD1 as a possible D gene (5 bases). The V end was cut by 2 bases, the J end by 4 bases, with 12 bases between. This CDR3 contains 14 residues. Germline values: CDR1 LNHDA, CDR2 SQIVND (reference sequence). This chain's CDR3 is CASSITTGRYEQYF. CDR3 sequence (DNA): TGTGCCAGTAGTATAACAACAGGCCGGTACGAGCAGTACTTC.

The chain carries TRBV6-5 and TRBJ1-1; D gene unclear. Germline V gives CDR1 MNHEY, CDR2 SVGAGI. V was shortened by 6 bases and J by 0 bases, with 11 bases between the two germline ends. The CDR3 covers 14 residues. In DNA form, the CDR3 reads TGTGCCAGCAGATTACTAGCACTGAACACTGAAGCTTTCTTT. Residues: CASRLLALNTEAFF.

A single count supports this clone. CDR3 sequence (DNA): TGTGCCAGCGGACAGGCAGCCTACGAGCAGTACTTC. Its translation is CASGQAAYEQYF. The rearrangement uses TRBV28 and TRBJ2-7, with 7 bases matching TRBD1. The V and J ends lost 8 bases and 2 bases, in that order; junction bases with no gene match: 3. Germline V CDR1 and CDR2: MDHEN, SYDVKM. This CDR3 spans 12 amino acids.

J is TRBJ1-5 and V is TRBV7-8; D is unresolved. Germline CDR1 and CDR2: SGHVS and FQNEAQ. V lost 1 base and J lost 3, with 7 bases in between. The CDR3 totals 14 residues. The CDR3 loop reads CASSLGRINQPQHF. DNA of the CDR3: TGTGCCAGCAGCTTAGGGAGAATCAATCAGCCCCAGCATTTT.

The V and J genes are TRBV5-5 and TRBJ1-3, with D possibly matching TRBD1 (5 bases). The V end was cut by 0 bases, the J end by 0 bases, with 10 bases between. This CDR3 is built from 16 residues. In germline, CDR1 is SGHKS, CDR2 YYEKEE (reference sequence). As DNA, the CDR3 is TGTGCCAGCAGCTTGGGGGGCTCCATCTCTGGAAACACCATATATTTT. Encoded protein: CASSLGGSISGNTIYF.

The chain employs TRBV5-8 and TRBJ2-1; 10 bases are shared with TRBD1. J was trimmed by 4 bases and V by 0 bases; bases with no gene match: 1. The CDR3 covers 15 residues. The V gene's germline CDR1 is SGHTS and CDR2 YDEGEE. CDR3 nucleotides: TGTGCCAGCAGCTTGGAGGGACAGGGGTACAATGAGCAGTTCTTC. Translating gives CASSLEGQGYNEQFF. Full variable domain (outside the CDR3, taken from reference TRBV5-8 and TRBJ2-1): EAGVTQSPTHLIKTRGQQATLRCSPISGHTSVYWYQQALGLGLQFLLWYDEGEERNRGNFPPRFSGRQFPNYSSELNVNALELEDSALYLCASSLEGQGYNEQFFGPGTRLTVL.

CDR3 sequence reads: CASSENYRAGYTF. CDR3 sequence (DNA): TGTGCCAGCAGCGAAAATTACAGGGCTGGCTACACCTTC. The chain combines TRBV9 with TRBJ1-2; maybe TRBD1 (6 bases). V was pared by 3 bases and J by 7 bases, with 13 bases between. CDR1 and CDR2 from the germline V gene are SGDLS and YYNGEE. CDR3 length: 13 amino acids.

This chain's CDR3 is CASSLGDRGRDEQYF. The CDR3 DNA reads TGTGCCAGCAGCTTGGGGGACAGGGGGCGGGACGAGCAGTACTTC. The chain employs TRBV5-8 and TRBJ2-7; 12 bases fit TRBD1. Germline lookup yields CDR1 SGHTS and CDR2 YDEGEE. The CDR3 has 15 amino acids. The trim removed 0 bases at V and 5 bases at J, leaving 3 bases unmatched.